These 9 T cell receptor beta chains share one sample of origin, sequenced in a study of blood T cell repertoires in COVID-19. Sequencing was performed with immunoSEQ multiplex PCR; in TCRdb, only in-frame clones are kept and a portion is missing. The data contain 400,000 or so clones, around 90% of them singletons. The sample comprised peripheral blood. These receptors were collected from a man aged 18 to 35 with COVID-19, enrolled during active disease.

The CDR3 DNA follows: TGTGCCAGCAGCTCACAGGGATTCGGAAACACCATATATTTT. Its protein product is CASSSQGFGNTIYF. This rearrangement joins TRBV7-2 to TRBJ1-3; TRBD1 might be the D (6 bases). Germline V lookup: CDR1 SGHTA, CDR2 FQGNSA. The CDR3 spans 14 residues. V lost 4 bases and J 4 bases, leaving 11 bases between the germline ends.

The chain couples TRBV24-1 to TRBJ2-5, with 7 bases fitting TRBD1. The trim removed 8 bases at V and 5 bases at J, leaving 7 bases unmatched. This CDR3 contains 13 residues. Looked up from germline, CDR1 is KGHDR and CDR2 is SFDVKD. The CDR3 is CATTGGLGETQYF. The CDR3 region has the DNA TGTGCCACCACAGGGGGTTTGGGGGAGACCCAGTACTTC.

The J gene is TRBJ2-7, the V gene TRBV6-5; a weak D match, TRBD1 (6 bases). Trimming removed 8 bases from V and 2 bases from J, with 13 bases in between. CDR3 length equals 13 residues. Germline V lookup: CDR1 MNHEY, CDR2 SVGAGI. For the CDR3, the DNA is TGTGCCAGCGGGATAGGACAGACCTACGAGCAGTACTTC. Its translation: CASGIGQTYEQYF.

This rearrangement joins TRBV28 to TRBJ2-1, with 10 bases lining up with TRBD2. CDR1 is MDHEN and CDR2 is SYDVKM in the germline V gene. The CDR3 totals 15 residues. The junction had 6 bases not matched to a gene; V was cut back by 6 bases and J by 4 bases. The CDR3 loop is CASRSIAGGYNEQFF. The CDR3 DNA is TGTGCCAGCAGATCAATAGCGGGGGGATACAATGAGCAGTTCTTC.

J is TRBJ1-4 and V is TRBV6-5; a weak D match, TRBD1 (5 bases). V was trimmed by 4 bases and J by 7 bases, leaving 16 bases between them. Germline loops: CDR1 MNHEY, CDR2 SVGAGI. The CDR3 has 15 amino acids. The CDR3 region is CASSSRGGMGEKLFF. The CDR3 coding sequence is TGTGCCAGCAGTTCCCGCGGGGGGATGGGTGAAAAACTGTTTTTT.

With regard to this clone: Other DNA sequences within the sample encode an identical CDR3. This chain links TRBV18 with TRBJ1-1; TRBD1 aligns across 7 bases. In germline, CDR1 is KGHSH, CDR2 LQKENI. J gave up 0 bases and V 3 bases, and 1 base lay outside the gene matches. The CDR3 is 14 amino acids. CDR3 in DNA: TGTGCCAGCTCACCGAGGGGGCTGAACACTGAAGCTTTCTTT. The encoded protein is CASSPRGLNTEAFF.

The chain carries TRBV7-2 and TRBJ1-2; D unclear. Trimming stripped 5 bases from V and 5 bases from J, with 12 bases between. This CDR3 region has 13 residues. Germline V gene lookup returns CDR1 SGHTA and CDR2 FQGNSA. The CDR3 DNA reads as TGTGCCAGCAGCCAACGCGAATCGTATGGCTACACCTTC. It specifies CASSQRESYGYTF.

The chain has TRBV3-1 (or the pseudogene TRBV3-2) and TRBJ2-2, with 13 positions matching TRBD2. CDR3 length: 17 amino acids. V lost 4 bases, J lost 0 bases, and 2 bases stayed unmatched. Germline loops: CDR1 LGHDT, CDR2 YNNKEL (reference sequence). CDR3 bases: TGTGCCAGCAGCCTCGGACTAGCGGGAGCGAACACCGGGGAGCTGTTTTTT. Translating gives CASSLGLAGANTGELFF.

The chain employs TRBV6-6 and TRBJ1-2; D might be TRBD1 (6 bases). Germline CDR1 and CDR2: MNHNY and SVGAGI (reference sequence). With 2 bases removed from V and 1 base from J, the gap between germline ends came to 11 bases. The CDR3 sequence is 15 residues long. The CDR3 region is CASSYTRTDNYGYTF. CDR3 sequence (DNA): TGTGCCAGCAGTTACACTAGGACAGATAACTATGGCTACACCTTC.